This T cell receptor beta chain was captured by sequencing in a study of cytomegalovirus exposure and HLA in healthy donors. Study as a whole: The use of the same platform for the 100 to 150 validation repertoires and the 600 to 700 first-cohort repertoires was reported by a later analysis.

This clone was recorded only once. V was shortened by 7 bases and J by 4 bases, with 22 bases between the two germline ends. The CDR3 sequence is 16 residues long. Germline V gene lookup returns CDR1 LNHDA and CDR2 SQIVND (reference sequence). This table comes from immunoSEQ multiplex PCR, and its TCRdb copy is limited to in-frame clones, with some not included. Seen here are 150,000 to 200,000 clones, almost 85% observed once, and the top ten hold roughly 10%. The TCR originated in a man aged 25 to 40 in good health and CMV-seropositive. Sequences were obtained from PBMCs. This chain joins TRBV19 and TRBJ1-2; weak D call: TRBD1 (5 bases). The DNA of the CDR3 is TGTGCCAGTACCCCGAAGGGGTCGGCAGGCTTCTATGGCTACACCTTC. Translating gives CASTPKGSAGFYGYTF.